This T cell receptor (beta chain) emerged from a study of cytomegalovirus exposure and HLA in healthy donors. General study findings and limits: Only CMV serostatus was available as immune exposure information.

CDR1 is MNHNS, CDR2 SASEGT, per germline. The CDR3 has 13 amino acids. Trimming removed 6 bases from V and 3 bases from J; junction bases left unmatched: 5. The PCR used 60 Vbeta and 13 Jbeta primers. Method: immunoSEQ multiplex PCR; TCRdb's copy keeps in-frame clones and lacks some. The sample holds roughly 100,000 clones, 70% to 75% seen once. This clone has only a few counts. Its antigen is unidentified. The chain carries TRBV6-1 and TRBJ2-7; 7 bases agree with TRBD1. Specimen: PBMCs. This clonotype was sampled from a female donor in good health and CMV-seronegative. The CDR3 sequence is CASRLTGHYEQYF. CDR3 nucleotide sequence: TGTGCCAGCAGGTTGACAGGGCACTACGAGCAGTACTTC.